This passage covers 14 T cell receptor beta chains from one sample sequenced in a study of blood T cell repertoires in COVID-19. Method: immunoSEQ multiplex PCR; TCRdb's copy keeps in-frame clones and lacks some. Among 100,000 to 150,000 clones, about 91% were seen once, and the ten largest hold approximately 10%. Sample: peripheral blood. Receptors originate from a man aged 45-60 years with acute or convalescent COVID-19.

V and J are TRBV24-1 and TRBJ1-2, with D possibly matching TRBD1 (5 bases). The CDR3 length is 14 residues. V dropped 1 base and J dropped 4 bases, with 9 bases sitting between them. Germline-derived CDR1 and CDR2 are KGHDR and SFDVKD. CDR3 DNA: TGTGCCACCAGTGATTTAGACAGTGCCTATGGCTACACCTTC. It codes for CATSDLDSAYGYTF.

This clone has a handful of counts. Here the CDR3 reads CASSQGTDLAGGGETQYF. The CDR3 coding sequence is TGTGCCAGCAGCCAAGGGACCGATCTAGCGGGGGGAGGAGAGACCCAGTACTTC. This rearrangement joins TRBV3-1 (or the pseudogene TRBV3-2) to TRBJ2-5; 11 bases fit TRBD2. The V segment lost 1 base and the J segment 4 bases; nucleotides outside the gene matches: 11. This CDR3 spans 18 amino acids. Germline-derived CDR1 and CDR2 are LGHDT and YNNKEL (reference sequence).

The sample holds a few counts of this clone. V gene TRBV5-1 combines with J gene TRBJ1-2, with a possible D match to TRBD1 (6 bases). V lost 4 bases to trimming and J lost 3 bases, with 13 bases between them. The CDR3 consists of 14 residues. CDR1 and CDR2 (germline): SGHRS, YFSETQ. The CDR3 here is CASSVQGLDYGYTF. CDR3 coding DNA: TGCGCCAGCAGCGTACAGGGTTTGGACTATGGCTACACCTTC.

This clone was detected once. This sequence joins TRBV3-1 (or the pseudogene TRBV3-2) and TRBJ1-2; 9 nucleotides match TRBD1. The CDR3 spans 16 residues. With 0 bases clipped from V and 5 bases from J, the junction kept 7 bases outside the gene matches. Germline V lookup: CDR1 LGHDT, CDR2 YNNKEL (reference sequence). CDR3 bases: TGTGCCAGCAGCCAAGATCCCCCCGGGACAGGGTATGGCTACACCTTC. Protein sequence: CASSQDPPGTGYGYTF.

The rearrangement joins TRBV6-6 to TRBJ1-5, with D perhaps TRBD1 (6 bases). There are 16 residues in the CDR3. The V and J ends lost 5 bases and 7 bases respectively, with 21 bases between them. Germline V gene lookup returns CDR1 MNHNY and CDR2 SVGAGI (reference sequence). As DNA, the CDR3 is TGTGCCAGCAGTCGAACCGGGACAAACTTCGGACAGCCCCAGCATTTT. Residues: CASSRTGTNFGQPQHF.

This clone has just a few counts. The chain uses TRBV3-1 (or the pseudogene TRBV3-2) and TRBJ1-2; TRBD1 aligns across 8 bases. The germline CDR1 and CDR2 sequences are LGHDT and YNNKEL (reference sequence). V lost 1 base and J lost 2; bases outside the gene matches: 3. The CDR3 has 15 residues. CDR3 sequence reads: CASSQADRANYGYTF. The CDR3 coding sequence is TGTGCCAGCAGCCAAGCGGACAGGGCGAACTATGGCTACACCTTC.

The chain links TRBV21-1 to TRBJ2-5; the D call of TRBD2 is as the table states it, not checked on the DNA. TRBV21-1 is labeled a pseudogene. This CDR3 contains 15 residues. CDR3 protein: CASSKWKRGRETQYF. The CDR3 nucleotides read TGTGCCAGCAGCAAATGGAAGCGGGGACGTGAGACCCAGTACTTC.

The gene calls are TRBV5-1 and TRBJ1-4; weak D call: TRBD1 (5 bases). This CDR3 is built from 14 residues. Trimming left V 0 bases short and J 7 bases short, with 10 bases between. The germline gives CDR1 SGHRS, CDR2 YFSETQ. CDR3 in amino acids: CASSLEGSGEKLFF. DNA of the CDR3: TGCGCCAGCAGCTTGGAGGGGTCCGGTGAAAAACTGTTTTTT.

The chain combines TRBV5-5 with TRBJ1-1; D might be TRBD1 (6 bases). CDR3 size: 16 residues. Germline V gene sequence: CDR1 SGHKS, CDR2 YYEKEE (reference sequence). V lost 4 bases, J lost 0 bases, and 16 bases lay in between. The CDR3 DNA reads TGTGCCAGCAGCCCGAAACGACAGGCTCTGAACACTGAAGCTTTCTTT. This encodes CASSPKRQALNTEAFF. Drawing the rest from reference TRBV5-5 and TRBJ1-1, the complete variable domain is DAGVTQSPTHLIKTRGQQVTLRCSPISGHKSVSWYQQVLGQGPQFIFQYYEKEERGRGNFPDRFSARQFPNYSSELNVNALLLGDSALYLCASSPKRQALNTEAFFGQGTRLTVV.

Worth noting for this clone: Compared with germline, one end of the junction differs, possibly owing to a read error. DNA of the CDR3: TGCGGCACGAGAGGTGCCAACTCCTACGAGCAGTACTTC. Protein: CGTRGANSYEQYF. V gene TRBV28 combines with J gene TRBJ2-7; the D is unclear. Looked up from germline, CDR1 is MDHEN and CDR2 is SYDVKM. The CDR3 is made up of 13 amino acids.

The chain carries TRBV19 and TRBJ1-1, with 8 bases fitting TRBD1. Germline V gives CDR1 LNHDA, CDR2 SQIVND (reference sequence). V lost 4 bases to trimming and J lost 3 bases; unmatched junction nucleotides: 13. The CDR3 spans 17 residues. Here the CDR3 DNA reads TGTGCCAGTAGTAGTGGTTTGACAGGGGTATGGGACACTGAAGCTTTCTTT. Its translation is CASSSGLTGVWDTEAFF.

The rearrangement uses TRBV30 and TRBJ1-1, with TRBD1 as a possible D gene (6 bases). Trimming took off 2 bases at V and 8 bases at J, with 12 bases between the two ends. The CDR3 consists of 12 residues. The germline gives CDR1 GTSNPN, CDR2 SVGIG (reference sequence). CDR3 bases: TGTGCCTGGAGTAAAACCCAGGGGGAAGCTTTCTTT. Its protein is CAWSKTQGEAFF.

The chain combines TRBV9 with TRBJ1-2, with 8 positions matching TRBD1. Germline values: CDR1 SGDLS, CDR2 YYNGEE. With 0 bases clipped from V and 1 base from J, the junction kept 2 bases outside the gene matches. There are 15 residues in the CDR3. The CDR3 protein is CASSVGTGNNYGYTF. The DNA of the CDR3 is TGTGCCAGCAGCGTAGGGACAGGGAATAACTATGGCTACACCTTC.

The V and J genes are TRBV28 and TRBJ1-1; 8 nucleotides match TRBD1. J was trimmed by 4 bases and V by 3 bases; bases with no gene match: 7. The germline V gene encodes CDR1 MDHEN and CDR2 SYDVKM. The CDR3 totals 15 residues. CDR3 sequence: CASSFQTGAGTEAFF. As DNA, the CDR3 is TGTGCCAGCAGTTTTCAGACAGGGGCAGGCACTGAAGCTTTCTTT.